This TCR beta chain derives from a study of STAT5B mutations in CD4+ large granular lymphocyte leukemia. General study findings and limits: 8/27 top patient clones versus 2/35 control clones were TRBV06-family. No patients shared main leukemic clonotypes, though around 25% appeared at low frequency elsewhere.

About this clone itself: Its antigen remains unknown.

V was clipped by 8 bases and J by 0 bases, with 10 bases between them. The length of the CDR3 is 13 residues. CDR1 is MNHEY, CDR2 SVGAGI, per germline. The assay was run at survey level. Sequenced by immunoSEQ multiplex PCR; TCRdb stores in-frame clones only, minus some. Among some 27,000 clones listed, 65% to 80% were seen once. This sequence joins TRBV6-5 and TRBJ2-5; no reliable D call. This receptor was taken from a human donor in good health. The sample was CD4+ T cells from blood buffy coats. The CDR3 spells CASGWVHQETQYF. The CDR3 region has the DNA TGTGCCAGCGGATGGGTTCACCAAGAGACCCAGTACTTC.